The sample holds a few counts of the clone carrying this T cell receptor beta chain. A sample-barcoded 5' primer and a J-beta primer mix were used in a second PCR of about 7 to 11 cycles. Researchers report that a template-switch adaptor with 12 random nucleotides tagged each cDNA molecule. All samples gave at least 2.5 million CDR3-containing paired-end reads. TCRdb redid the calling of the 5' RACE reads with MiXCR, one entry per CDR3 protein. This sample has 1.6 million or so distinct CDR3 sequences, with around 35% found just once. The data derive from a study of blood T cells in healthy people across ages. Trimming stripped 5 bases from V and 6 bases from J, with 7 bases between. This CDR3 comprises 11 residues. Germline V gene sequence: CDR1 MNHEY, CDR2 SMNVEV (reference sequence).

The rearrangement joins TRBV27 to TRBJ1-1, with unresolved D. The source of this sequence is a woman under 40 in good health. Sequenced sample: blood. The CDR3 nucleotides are TGTGCCAGCAGTGGGAGGGCTGAAGCTTTCTTT. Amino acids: CASSGRAEAFF.